This T cell receptor (beta chain) was retrieved from a study of blood T cell repertoires in COVID-19. Study details: Acute-phase and convalescent COVID-19 samples originated in the United States, Italy and Spain. T cells, B-cell-depleted T cells, or PBMCs provided the cDNA or gDNA that served as material.

Original analysis: The assay estimated nucleated cells by amplifying reference gene primers. The protocol was immunoSEQ multiplex PCR, while the TCRdb copy is restricted to in-frame clones and leaves out a portion. The DNA gave D and trimming, while V, J and clone size come from that table. This repertoire shows approximately 100,000 clones, around 89% found once; its top ten account for about 18%. This receptor was taken from a human donor with acute or convalescent COVID-19. The donor label of this sample is uncertain. Sequencing was done on a sample of peripheral blood.

In DNA, the CDR3 is TGTGCCAGCAGCCGATTAACCGGGACAGGGGTTCGGGAGACCCAGTACTTC. It codes for CASSRLTGTGVRETQYF. V is TRBV5-8 and J is TRBJ2-5, with 10 bases lining up with TRBD1. With 4 bases clipped from V and 5 bases from J, the junction kept 14 bases outside the gene matches. The CDR3 sequence is 17 residues long. From germline, CDR1 is SGHTS and CDR2 YDEGEE.